A single TCR beta chain is shown here with its context. These data are taken from a study of blood T cell repertoires in COVID-19. TCRdb keeps only in-frame clones here, not all; method: immunoSEQ multiplex PCR. The repertoire holds over 50,000 clones, 70% to 90% seen once, with roughly 5% in the top ten. V was clipped by 4 bases and J by 3 bases; unmatched bases: 13. The CDR3 has 17 amino acids. Germline V lookup: CDR1 SGHKS, CDR2 YYEKEE (reference sequence). The V and J genes are TRBV5-5 and TRBJ2-4, with 7 nucleotides matching TRBD1. Sequences were obtained from peripheral blood. The receptor was isolated from a man aged 70 or older with acute or convalescent COVID-19. The CDR3 region has the DNA TGTGCCAGCAGCCCCGGACAGGCCGCAATCAGCAAAAACATTCAGTACTTC. The encoded protein is CASSPGQAAISKNIQYF.